This TCR beta chain was captured by sequencing in a study of beta chain features in type 1 diabetes. Across the whole study: Cell yields, gender and age were similar in healthy donors and patients. Study conclusions and caveats: People with Type 1 diabetes carried modestly yet significantly shorter TCRB CDR3s in all four CD4+ subsets.

What was sequenced were expressed TCRB transcripts, since all of the isolated RNA had been reverse transcribed. This table comes from immunoSEQ multiplex PCR, and its TCRdb copy is limited to in-frame clones, with some not included. The repertoire holds about 340,000 clones, with approximately 13% as singletons. This clone has just a few counts. The antigen is unknown. The CDR3 consists of 17 residues. Germline V gene sequence: CDR1 SGDLS, CDR2 YYNGEE. The V segment lost 0 bases and the J segment 7 bases; nucleotides outside the gene matches: 10. Donors underwent one heparinised blood draw, 100 to 150 mL on average.

Sequenced: naive CD4+ T cells from blood. This chain joins TRBV9 and TRBJ1-4; TRBD1 agrees at 9 bases. The receptor comes from a woman aged 18-35 years with type 1 diabetes. The CDR3 region has the DNA TGTGCCAGCAGCGTAGGACAGGGGGTATCGATTCGTGAAAAACTGTTTTTT. Translated, it gives CASSVGQGVSIREKLFF.